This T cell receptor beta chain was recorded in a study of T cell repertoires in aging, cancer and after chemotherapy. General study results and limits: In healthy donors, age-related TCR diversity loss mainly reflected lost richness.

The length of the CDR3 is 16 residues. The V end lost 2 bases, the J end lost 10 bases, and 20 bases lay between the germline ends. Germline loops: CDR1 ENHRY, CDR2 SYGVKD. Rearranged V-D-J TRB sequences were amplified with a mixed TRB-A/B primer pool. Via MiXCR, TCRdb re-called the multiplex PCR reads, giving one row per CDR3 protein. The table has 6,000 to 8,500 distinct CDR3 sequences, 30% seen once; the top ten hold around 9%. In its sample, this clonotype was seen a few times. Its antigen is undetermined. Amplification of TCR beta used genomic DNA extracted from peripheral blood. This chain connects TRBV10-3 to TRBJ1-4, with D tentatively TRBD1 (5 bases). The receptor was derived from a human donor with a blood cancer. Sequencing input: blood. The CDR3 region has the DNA TGTGCCATCAGTGAGCGGGACGGGATGACGAGAGGAAAACTGTTTTTT. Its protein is CAISERDGMTRGKLFF.